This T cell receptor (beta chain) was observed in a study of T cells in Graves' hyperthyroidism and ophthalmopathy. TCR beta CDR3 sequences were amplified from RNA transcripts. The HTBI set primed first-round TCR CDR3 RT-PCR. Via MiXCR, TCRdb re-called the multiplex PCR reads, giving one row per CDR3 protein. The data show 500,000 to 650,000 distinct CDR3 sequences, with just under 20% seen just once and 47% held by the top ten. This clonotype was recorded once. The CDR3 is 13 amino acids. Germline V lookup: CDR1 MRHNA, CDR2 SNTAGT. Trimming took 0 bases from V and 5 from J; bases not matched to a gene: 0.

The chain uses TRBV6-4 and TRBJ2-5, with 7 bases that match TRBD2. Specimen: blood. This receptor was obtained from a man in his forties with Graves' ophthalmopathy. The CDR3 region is CASSDSAGETQYF. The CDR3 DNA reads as TGTGCCAGCAGTGACTCAGCGGGGGAGACCCAGTACTTC.